Sequencing of this T cell receptor beta chain was carried out in a study of blood T cell repertoires in COVID-19. How the authors handled the data: Quantification of nucleated cells was approximated via reference gene primer amplification. Profiled with immunoSEQ multiplex PCR; TCRdb holds only in-frame clones, not every one. V and J calls and clone size are given by that table; D and trimming were obtained from the DNA. The table has over 150,000 clones, roughly 86% seen once; the top ten hold about 2.7%. Enrolment of Seattle patients took place during active infection, and they were followed longitudinally. Looked up from germline, CDR1 is KGHDR and CDR2 is SFDVKD. V gave up 3 bases and J gave up 8 bases, with 9 bases separating them. The CDR3 sequence is 12 residues long. This clone has only one observation.

The sample was peripheral blood. The TCR was taken from a woman older than 75 with COVID-19, enrolled during active disease. The chain is built from TRBV24-1 and TRBJ1-2, with D hard to call. CDR3 residues: CATSDLSRGYTF. The CDR3 DNA is TGTGCCACCAGTGATCTCTCCAGGGGCTACACCTTC.